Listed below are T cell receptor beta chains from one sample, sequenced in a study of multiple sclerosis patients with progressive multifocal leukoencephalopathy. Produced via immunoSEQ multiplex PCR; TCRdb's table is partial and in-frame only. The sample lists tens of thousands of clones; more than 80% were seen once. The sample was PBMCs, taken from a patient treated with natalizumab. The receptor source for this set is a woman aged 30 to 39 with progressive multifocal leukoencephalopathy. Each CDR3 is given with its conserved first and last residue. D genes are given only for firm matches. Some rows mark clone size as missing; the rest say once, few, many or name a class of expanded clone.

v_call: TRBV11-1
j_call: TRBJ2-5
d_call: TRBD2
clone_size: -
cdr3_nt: TGTGCCAGCAGTCCGCTAGCGGGGCGGGGGGCCCAGTACTTC
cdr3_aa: CASSPLAGRGAQYF

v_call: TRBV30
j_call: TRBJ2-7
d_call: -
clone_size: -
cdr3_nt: TGTGCCTGGAGTGTACAGGGGACTTCATACGGCGAGCAGTACTTC
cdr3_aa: CAWSVQGTSYGEQYF

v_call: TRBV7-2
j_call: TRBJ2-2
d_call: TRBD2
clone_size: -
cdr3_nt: TGTGCCAGCAGCGACGCACGGGGGGTGAACACCGGGGAGCTGTTTTTT
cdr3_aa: CASSDARGVNTGELFF

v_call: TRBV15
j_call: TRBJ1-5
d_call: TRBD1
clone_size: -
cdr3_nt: TGTGCCACCAGCAGAGTGGGACAGGGAAGCAATCAGCCCCAGCATTTT
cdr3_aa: CATSRVGQGSNQPQHF

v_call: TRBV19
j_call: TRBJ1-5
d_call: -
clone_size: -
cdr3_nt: TGTGCCAGTAGAGAGGGGGGCATTGGCAATCAGCCCCAGCATTTT
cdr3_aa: CASREGGIGNQPQHF

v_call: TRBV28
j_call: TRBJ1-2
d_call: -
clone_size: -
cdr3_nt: TGTGCCAGCAGTTTAGAGCCCCAACGTGGCTACACCTTC
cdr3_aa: CASSLEPQRGYTF

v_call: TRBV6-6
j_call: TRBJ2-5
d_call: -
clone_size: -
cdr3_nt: TGTGCCAGCAGTTACTCGCCGGGGGTCCGAGAGACCCAGTACTTC
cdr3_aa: CASSYSPGVRETQYF

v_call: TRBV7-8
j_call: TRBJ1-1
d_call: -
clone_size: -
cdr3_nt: TGTGCCAGCAGCTTAGCTAATGTGGGGTCCACCGCTTTCTTT
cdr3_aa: CASSLANVGSTAFF

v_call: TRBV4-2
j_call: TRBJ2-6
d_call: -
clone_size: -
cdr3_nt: TGTGCCAGCAGCCAAGAGAGCTCTGGGGCCAACGTCCTGACTTTC
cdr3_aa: CASSQESSGANVLTF

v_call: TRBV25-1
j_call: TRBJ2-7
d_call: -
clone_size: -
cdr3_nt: TGTGCCAGCACTCAAGGATTGACCGAGCAGTACTTC
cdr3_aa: CASTQGLTEQYF

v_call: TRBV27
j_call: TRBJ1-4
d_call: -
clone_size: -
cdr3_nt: TGTGCCAGCAGTTTGGCTCCCGGGGGTATTAATGAAAAACTGTTTTTT
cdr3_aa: CASSLAPGGINEKLFF

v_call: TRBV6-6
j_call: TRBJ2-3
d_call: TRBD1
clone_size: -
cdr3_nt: TGTGCCAGCAGTCCCCTGCAGGGGGCCGGGGATACGCAGTATTTT
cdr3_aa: CASSPLQGAGDTQYF

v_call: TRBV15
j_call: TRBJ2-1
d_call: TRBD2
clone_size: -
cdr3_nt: TGTGCCACCAGCAACCCTAGCGCGGGGGGCTATGAGCAGTTCTTC
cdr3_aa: CATSNPSAGGYEQFF

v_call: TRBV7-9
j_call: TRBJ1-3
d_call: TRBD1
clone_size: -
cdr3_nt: TGTGCCAGCAGCTCTGGGACAGCCTCTGGAAACACCATATATTTT
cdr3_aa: CASSSGTASGNTIYF

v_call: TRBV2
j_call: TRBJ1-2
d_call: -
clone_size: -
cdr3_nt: TGTGCCAGCAGTGTCACTAACTATGGCTACACCTTC
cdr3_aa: CASSVTNYGYTF

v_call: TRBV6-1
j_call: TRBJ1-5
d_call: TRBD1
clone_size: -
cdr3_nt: TGTGCCAGCAGTGAAGAGTCAGGGGGCGGTCAGCCCCAGCATTTT
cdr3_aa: CASSEESGGGQPQHF

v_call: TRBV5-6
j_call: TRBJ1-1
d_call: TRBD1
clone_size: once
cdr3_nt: TGTGCCAGCAGCTGGGGACAGGAAGCTTTCTTT
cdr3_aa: CASSWGQEAFF

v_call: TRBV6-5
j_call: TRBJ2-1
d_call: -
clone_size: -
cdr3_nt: TGTGCCAGCACAGGGCGTAGCGGAGATGAGGAGCAGTTCTTC
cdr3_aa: CASTGRSGDEEQFF

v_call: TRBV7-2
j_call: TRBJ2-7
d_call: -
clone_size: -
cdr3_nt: TGTGCCAGCAAGGCCGGGAGTAGAGAGTACGAGCAGTACTTC
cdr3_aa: CASKAGSREYEQYF

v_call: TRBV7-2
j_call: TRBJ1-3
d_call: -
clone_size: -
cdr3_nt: TGTGCCAGCAGCTTAAAGAACTCTGGAAACACCATATATTTT
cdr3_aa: CASSLKNSGNTIYF

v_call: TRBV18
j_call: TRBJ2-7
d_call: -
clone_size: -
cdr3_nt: TGTGCCAGCTCCCCAGGGAGATCCGAGCAGTACTTC
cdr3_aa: CASSPGRSEQYF

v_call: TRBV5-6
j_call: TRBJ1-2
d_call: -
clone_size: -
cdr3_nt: TGTGCCAGCAGCTTGCGGTCGCTCGGAGGCTACACCTTC
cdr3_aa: CASSLRSLGGYTF

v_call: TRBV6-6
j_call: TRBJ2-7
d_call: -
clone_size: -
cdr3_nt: TGTGCCAGCCGGGACTTACGCTCCTACGAGCAGTACTTC
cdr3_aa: CASRDLRSYEQYF

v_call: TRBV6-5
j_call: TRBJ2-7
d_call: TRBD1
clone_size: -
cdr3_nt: TGTGCCAGCAGTCCGGACAGGGGGCTTTTCTACGAGCAGTACTTC
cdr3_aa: CASSPDRGLFYEQYF

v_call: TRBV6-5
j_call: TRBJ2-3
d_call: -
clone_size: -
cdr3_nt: TGTGCCAGCAGCCCCCCTAGTGGGACTACGCAGTATTTT
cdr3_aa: CASSPPSGTTQYF

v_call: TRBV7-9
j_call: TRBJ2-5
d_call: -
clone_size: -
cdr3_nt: TGTGCCAGCAGCCCAGGAGTGCTCCAAGAGACCCAGTACTTC
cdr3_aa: CASSPGVLQETQYF

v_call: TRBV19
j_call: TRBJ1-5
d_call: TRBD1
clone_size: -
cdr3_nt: TGTGCCAGTAGTACCGGACAGGGAGGGGGAAGCAATCAGCCCCAGCATTTT
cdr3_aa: CASSTGQGGGSNQPQHF